This TCR beta chain was recovered during a study of beta chain features in type 1 diabetes. Turning to the study itself: Healthy donors, compared against patients, showed similar age, gender and cell yields. Study findings and constraints: All four CD4+ subsets of Type 1 diabetes patients contained TCRB CDR3s that were moderately but significantly shorter.

This CDR3 has 15 residues. Trimming pared 0 bases from V and 11 bases from J, leaving 20 bases between. From germline, CDR1 is SGHRS and CDR2 YFSETQ. Expressed TCRB transcripts were sequenced because the isolated RNA had all been reverse transcribed beforehand. This table comes from immunoSEQ multiplex PCR, and its TCRdb copy is limited to in-frame clones, with some not included. The table has tens of thousands of clones, roughly half seen once; the top ten hold 2% to 3%. This clone was detected a few times. The antigen is not known. The clonotype was recovered from a woman between 40 and 55 years old with type 1 diabetes. Material: Tregs from blood. This chain joins TRBV5-1 and TRBJ1-1, with D possibly TRBD1 on 6 matching bases. CDR3 in DNA: TGCGCCAGCAGCTTGGCGGGGACACGCTTTCAGGGGGCTTTCTTT. This codes for CASSLAGTRFQGAFF.